The T cell receptor (beta chain) under discussion was sequenced for a study of T cell responses to AZD1222 COVID-19 vaccine. Repertoires were generated with immunoSEQ multiplex PCR, while TCRdb's copy carries only in-frame clones and drops some. The table shows 100,000 to 140,000 clones, with under 95% occurring only once. The V end was cut by 3 bases, the J end by 5 bases, with 13 bases between. Germline V gene lookup returns CDR1 MDHEN and CDR2 SYDVKM. This CDR3 has 15 residues. The TCR originated in an adult who received the AZD1222 COVID-19 vaccine. V usage is TRBV28 and J usage is TRBJ2-2; D assignment may be TRBD1 or TRBD2 (6 bases each). This specimen consisted of peripheral blood, obtained 28 days after the second AZD1222 dose. In DNA form, the CDR3 reads TGTGCCAGCAGTTTGCCGGGGGCCGAGACCGGGGAGCTGTTTTTT. As protein: CASSLPGAETGELFF. The variable domain in full, completed from reference TRBV28 and TRBJ2-2, reads DVKVTQSSRYLVKRTGEKVFLECVQDMDHENMFWYRQDPGLGLRLIYFSYDVKMKEKGDIPEGYSVSREKKERFSLILESASTNQTSMYLCASSLPGAETGELFFGEGSRLTVL.